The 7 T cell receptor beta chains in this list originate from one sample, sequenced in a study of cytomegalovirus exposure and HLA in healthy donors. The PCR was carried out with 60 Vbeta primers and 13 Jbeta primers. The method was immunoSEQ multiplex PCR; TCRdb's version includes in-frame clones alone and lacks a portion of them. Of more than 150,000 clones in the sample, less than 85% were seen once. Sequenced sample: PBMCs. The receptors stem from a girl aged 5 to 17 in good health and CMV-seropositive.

The chain's CDR3 is CASSYSPTGGNTEAFF. The CDR3 DNA sequence: TGTGCCAGCAGTTACTCTCCGACAGGGGGGAACACTGAAGCTTTCTTT. The chain recombines TRBV6-5 with TRBJ1-1; 9 bases match TRBD1. Germline values: CDR1 MNHEY, CDR2 SVGAGI. The V gene end was trimmed by 0 bases and the J gene end by 1 base; junction bases not matched to a gene: 3. The CDR3 runs 16 residues.

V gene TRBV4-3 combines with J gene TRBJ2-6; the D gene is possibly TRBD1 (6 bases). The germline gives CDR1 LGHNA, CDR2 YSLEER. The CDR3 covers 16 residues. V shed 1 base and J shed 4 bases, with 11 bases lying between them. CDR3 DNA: TGCGCCAGCAGCCAAGCACAGGGACGAGGGGCCAACGTCCTGACTTTC. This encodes CASSQAQGRGANVLTF.

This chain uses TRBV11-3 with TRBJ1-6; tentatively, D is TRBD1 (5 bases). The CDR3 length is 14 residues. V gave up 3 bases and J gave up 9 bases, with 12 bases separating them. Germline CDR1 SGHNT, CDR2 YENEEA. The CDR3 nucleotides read TGTGCCAGCAGCTTTGGACAACGCTTTTCACCCCTCCACTTT. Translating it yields CASSFGQRFSPLHF.

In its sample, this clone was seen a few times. This CDR3 reads CASSFSGGPQETQYF. DNA of the CDR3: TGTGCCAGCAGCTTTAGCGGGGGCCCCCAAGAGACCCAGTACTTC. The chain carries TRBV7-7 and TRBJ2-5; 9 positions match TRBD2. The CDR3 loop spans 15 amino acids. Trimming cost V 3 bases and J 1 base; bases outside gene matches: 3. The germline V gene encodes CDR1 SSHAT and CDR2 FNYEAQ (reference sequence).

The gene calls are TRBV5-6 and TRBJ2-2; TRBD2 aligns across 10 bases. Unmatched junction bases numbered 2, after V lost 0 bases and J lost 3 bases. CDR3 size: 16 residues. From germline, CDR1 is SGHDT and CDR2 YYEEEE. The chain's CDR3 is CASSLGAGGHTGELFF. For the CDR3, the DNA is TGTGCCAGCAGCTTGGGAGCGGGGGGGCACACCGGGGAGCTGTTTTTT. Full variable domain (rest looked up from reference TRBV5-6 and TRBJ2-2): DAGVTQSPTHLIKTRGQQVTLRCSPKSGHDTVSWYQQALGQGPQFIFQYYEEEERQRGNFPDRFSGHQFPNYSSELNVNALLLGDSALYLCASSLGAGGHTGELFFGEGSRLTVL.

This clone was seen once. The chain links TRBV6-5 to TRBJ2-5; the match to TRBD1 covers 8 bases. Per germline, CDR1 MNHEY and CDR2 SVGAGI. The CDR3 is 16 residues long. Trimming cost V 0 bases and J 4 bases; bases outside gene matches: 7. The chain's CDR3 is CASSYSPAGGSETQYF. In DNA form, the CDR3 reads TGTGCCAGCAGTTACTCGCCGGCAGGGGGCTCAGAGACCCAGTACTTC.

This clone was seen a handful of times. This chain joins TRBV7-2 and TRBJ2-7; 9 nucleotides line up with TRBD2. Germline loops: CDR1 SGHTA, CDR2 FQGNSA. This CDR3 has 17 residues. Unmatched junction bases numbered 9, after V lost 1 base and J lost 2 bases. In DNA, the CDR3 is TGTGCCAGCAGCTTAGGAGGAGCGGGGGGCAGACCCTACGAGCAGTACTTC. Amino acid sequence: CASSLGGAGGRPYEQYF.